The 27 T cell receptor beta chains listed next were all sequenced from one sample in a study (dated by TCRdb to between 2021 and 2024). Library preparation used the immunoSEQ multiplex PCR assay. TCRdb carries this immuneACCESS record with in-frame sequences only. Its versions omit some clonotypes, under half of them owing to an unresolved V gene in the studies checked, with the rest unexplained. The sample yields approximately 70,000 clones; 90% to 95% were counted once. The top ten clonotypes cover roughly 4% of the sample. What was sequenced was PBMCs. These receptors originate from a man aged 40-50 years with rheumatoid arthritis.

The rearrangement joins TRBV28 to TRBJ1-1; unclear D gene. The ends were cut back, 5 bases at V and 11 bases at J, with 15 bases in the middle. This CDR3 is built from 12 residues. CDR1 is MDHEN and CDR2 is SYDVKM in the germline V gene. CDR3 amino acids: CASSPMAPGAFF. DNA for the CDR3: TGTGCCAGCAGTCCTATGGCCCCGGGGGCTTTCTTT.

The chain employs TRBV25-1 and TRBJ2-7, with 7 positions matching TRBD1. V lost 2 bases and J lost 3; bases outside the gene matches: 4. There are 14 residues in the CDR3. In germline, CDR1 is MGHDK, CDR2 SYGVNS. The CDR3 loop reads CASSETGTVYEQYF. As DNA, the CDR3 is TGTGCCAGCAGTGAAACCGGGACAGTCTACGAGCAGTACTTC.

The chain combines TRBV7-9 with TRBJ2-1; TRBD2 matches 8 bases. With 6 bases clipped from V and 6 bases from J, the junction kept 10 bases outside the gene matches. Germline CDR1 and CDR2: SEHNR and FQNEAQ (reference sequence). The CDR3 contains 15 residues. The CDR3: CASSPKRGRGNEQFF. CDR3 sequence (DNA): TGTGCCAGCAGTCCTAAGCGGGGGCGGGGCAATGAGCAGTTCTTC.

The CDR3 here is CASSSIGPNGYTF. Written as DNA, the CDR3 is TGTGCCAGCAGTTCCATAGGTCCCAATGGCTACACCTTC. The genes are TRBV28 and TRBJ1-2; no clear D gene. This CDR3 is 13 amino acids long. Germline values: CDR1 MDHEN, CDR2 SYDVKM. Trimming shortened V by 4 bases and J by 6 bases, and 12 bases separated the two germline ends.

V is TRBV12-5 and J is TRBJ2-5, with 12 nucleotides matching TRBD1. V trimming: 1 base; J trimming: 4 bases; junction bases outside the gene matches: 4. CDR3 length: 16 residues. Germline V gene sequence: CDR1 LGHNT, CDR2 FRNRAP. CDR3 DNA: TGTGCTAGTGGTTTGGGGGACAGGGGGCTTGGAGAGACCCAGTACTTC. It codes for CASGLGDRGLGETQYF.

This chain connects TRBV20-1 to TRBJ2-7; 8 bases map to TRBD2. J lost 5 bases, V lost 3 bases, and 12 bases had no gene match. Germline CDR1 and CDR2: DFQATT and SNEGSKA (reference sequence). There are 15 residues in the CDR3. CDR3 DNA: TGCAGTGCTAGTCGTAATAGCGGGATTGGCAACGAGCAGTACTTC. It is translated as CSASRNSGIGNEQYF.

The CDR3 DNA sequence: TGTGCCAGCAGCCAAGCTCCCCACAGGGGCAGAAGCTATGGCTACACCTTC. Its translation: CASSQAPHRGRSYGYTF. V is TRBV3-1 (or the pseudogene TRBV3-2) and J is TRBJ1-2, with 7 bases fitting TRBD1. The CDR3 has 17 amino acids. CDR1 is LGHDT and CDR2 is YNNKEL in the germline V gene (reference sequence). With 1 base clipped from V and 4 bases from J, the junction kept 12 bases outside the gene matches.

J is TRBJ2-2 and V is TRBV7-6; 9 bases agree with TRBD1. This CDR3 has 17 residues. The germline CDR1 and CDR2 sequences are SGHVS and FNYEAQ. V was clipped by 2 bases and J by 0 bases; unmatched bases: 4. The CDR3 reads CASSLTRQGANTGELFF. The DNA of the CDR3 is TGTGCCAGCAGCTTAACCCGACAGGGGGCGAACACCGGGGAGCTGTTTTTT.

CDR3 in DNA: TGTGCCAGCAGTGAAACGGGGGGAACCTATAGCAATCAGCCCCAGCATTTT. Residues: CASSETGGTYSNQPQHF. The rearrangement links TRBV6-1 to TRBJ1-5, with D maybe TRBD1 (5 bases). CDR1 is MNHNS and CDR2 is SASEGT in the germline V gene. Trimming removed 2 bases from V and 0 bases from J, with 14 bases in between. This CDR3 is built from 17 residues.

This clone was counted a single time. The rearrangement joins TRBV27 to TRBJ2-7, with 8 bases fitting TRBD1. With V trimmed by 11 bases and J by 3 bases, 9 bases remained unmatched. CDR3 size: 13 residues. Germline CDR1 and CDR2: MNHEY and SMNVEV (reference sequence). CDR3 loop: CASRTGSSYEQYF. The DNA for the CDR3 is TGTGCCTCACGGACAGGGTCCAGCTACGAGCAGTACTTC.

The V call is TRBV28, the J call TRBJ1-5, with 7 positions matching TRBD1. Germline CDR1 reads MDHEN; CDR2 reads SYDVKM. The trim removed 6 bases at V and 5 bases at J, leaving 7 bases unmatched. This CDR3 has 14 residues. The CDR3, as DNA: TGTGCCAGCAGGCTCGGGACAGCCCATCAGCCCCAGCATTTT. As protein: CASRLGTAHQPQHF.

The chain uses TRBV4-2 and TRBJ1-3; 10 nucleotides agree with TRBD1. Looked up from germline, CDR1 is LGHNA and CDR2 is YNFKEQ. J was trimmed by 4 bases and V by 5 bases; bases with no gene match: 5. The CDR3 is 15 amino acids. The CDR3 DNA follows: TGTGCCAGCAGCTACGGGACAGGGGACGGAAACACCATATATTTT. Residues: CASSYGTGDGNTIYF.

For this clone: No conserved phenylalanine or tryptophan ends this CDR3, so it is likely a read error. The limits of the CDR3 on the DNA are not certain, so only TCRdb's listed CDR3 is given. The chain uses TRBV3-1 (or the pseudogene TRBV3-2) and TRBJ1-1; TRBD1 is the table's D call and was not checked against the DNA. The CDR3 is made up of 8 amino acids, end residues included. Germline V gene lookup returns CDR1 LGHDT and CDR2 YNNKEL (reference sequence). CDR3 in amino acids: CASSRTGE.

This sequence joins TRBV28 and TRBJ2-7, with 8 bases lining up with TRBD1. The CDR3 loop spans 14 amino acids. The ends lost 6 bases at V and 5 bases at J; junction bases unmatched: 9. Germline loops: CDR1 MDHEN, CDR2 SYDVKM. CDR3 bases: TGTGCCAGCAGCTCCACAGGGGGTCCAGACGAGCAGTACTTC. Its translation is CASSSTGGPDEQYF.

The chain uses TRBV18 and TRBJ2-1; TRBD2 is a possible D gene (6 bases). V was clipped by 3 bases and J by 6 bases, with 12 bases between them. CDR3 size: 14 residues. CDR1 is KGHSH, CDR2 LQKENI, per germline. The CDR3: CASSPVLGGNEQFF. CDR3 coding DNA: TGTGCCAGCTCACCCGTTCTGGGGGGCAATGAGCAGTTCTTC.

The genes are TRBV7-6 and TRBJ2-7; D remains unclear. This CDR3 region has 13 residues. V gave up 5 bases and J gave up 6 bases, with 14 bases separating them. The germline gives CDR1 SGHVS, CDR2 FNYEAQ. The CDR3 region is CASSVPPALEQYF. The CDR3 nucleotides read TGTGCCAGCAGCGTCCCCCCTGCTCTCGAGCAGTACTTC.

The gene calls are TRBV4-3 and TRBJ2-1, with TRBD2 identical over 10 bases. The CDR3 totals 16 residues. V was pared by 0 bases and J by 8 bases, with 7 bases of the junction left unmatched. The V gene's germline CDR1 is LGHNA and CDR2 YSLEER. CDR3 sequence reads: CASSQDTSGIGDEQFF. The CDR3 nucleotides are TGCGCCAGCAGCCAAGACACTAGCGGGATTGGGGATGAGCAGTTCTTC.

The chain combines TRBV14 with TRBJ2-7; D remains unclear. V dropped 3 bases and J dropped 1 base, with 7 bases sitting between them. The CDR3 consists of 13 residues. Germline V gene data show CDR1 as SGHDN and CDR2 as FVKESK. The CDR3 loop is CASSQGRSYEQYF. CDR3 nucleotide sequence: TGTGCCAGCAGCCAGGGCCGTTCCTACGAGCAGTACTTC.

The V call is TRBV19, the J call TRBJ2-1; TRBD2 might be the D (8 bases). Germline loops: CDR1 LNHDA, CDR2 SQIVND (reference sequence). With 6 bases removed from V and 0 bases from J, the gap between germline ends came to 30 bases. This CDR3 contains 21 residues. Written as DNA, the CDR3 is TGTGCCAGTAGCTTCTTGTCTATGACAGGGTGGCGGGAGGACTCCTACAATGAGCAGTTCTTC. Amino acids: CASSFLSMTGWREDSYNEQFF.

This clone is a singleton in its sample. The chain carries TRBV5-1 and TRBJ2-7; 8 bases align to TRBD2. The CDR3 extends over 18 amino acids. The germline gives CDR1 SGHRS, CDR2 YFSETQ. The J segment lost 2 bases and the V segment lost 0 bases, leaving 13 bases of the junction unmatched. The CDR3 sequence is CASSLVPPGTRETYEQYF. For the CDR3, the DNA is TGCGCCAGCAGCTTGGTCCCCCCCGGGACTAGAGAGACCTACGAGCAGTACTTC.

J is TRBJ1-3 and V is TRBV30, with D possibly TRBD1 on 5 matching bases. Germline lookup yields CDR1 GTSNPN and CDR2 SVGIG (reference sequence). V was shortened by 5 bases and J by 0 bases, with 17 bases between the two germline ends. The CDR3 has 16 residues. CDR3 nucleotides: TGTGCCTGGGGGCTTGGGGGAATGAACTCTGGAAACACCATATATTTT. This encodes CAWGLGGMNSGNTIYF.

The chain employs TRBV18 and TRBJ1-4, with D hard to call. CDR3 length: 16 amino acids. Between the trimmed V and J ends, which lost 3 bases and 2 bases, there was a span of 13 bases. The germline V gene has CDR1 KGHSH and CDR2 LQKENI. In nucleotides, the CDR3 is TGTGCCAGCTCACCGATTCATTCGGGGACTAATGAAAAACTGTTTTTT. This encodes CASSPIHSGTNEKLFF.

The rearrangement uses TRBV25-1 and TRBJ2-3; 8 bases map to TRBD1. Germline CDR1 and CDR2: MGHDK and SYGVNS. After removal of 9 bases from V and 0 bases from J, the junction contained 8 bases not matched to a gene. The CDR3 totals 15 residues. CDR3 sequence: CASSDRERSTDTQYF. CDR3 DNA sequence: TGTGCCAGTTCGGACAGGGAACGAAGCACAGATACGCAGTATTTT.

The rearrangement uses TRBV28 and TRBJ2-7, with 8 bases lining up with TRBD1. V lost 6 bases, J lost 3 bases, and 10 bases stayed unmatched. Germline lookup yields CDR1 MDHEN and CDR2 SYDVKM. The CDR3 totals 15 residues. As DNA, the CDR3 is TGTGCCAGCAGAGTCTCCGGGACAGGCAACTACGAGCAGTACTTC. Translation: CASRVSGTGNYEQYF. The complete variable domain, with remaining parts taken from reference TRBV28 and TRBJ2-7, reads DVKVTQSSRYLVKRTGEKVFLECVQDMDHENMFWYRQDPGLGLRLIYFSYDVKMKEKGDIPEGYSVSREKKERFSLILESASTNQTSMYLCASRVSGTGNYEQYFGPGTRLTVT.

This clone showed up just once. The chain has TRBV18 and TRBJ2-5; a possible D gene is TRBD2 (5 bases). Per germline, CDR1 KGHSH and CDR2 LQKENI. The ends were cut back, 3 bases at V and 5 bases at J, with 10 bases in the middle. The CDR3 runs 13 residues. The CDR3: CASSPRGRETQYF. The DNA for the CDR3 is TGTGCCAGCTCACCCCGGGGTAGGGAGACCCAGTACTTC. Based on the CDR3 plus reference TRBV18 and TRBJ2-5, the full variable domain is NAGVMQNPRHLVRRRGQEARLRCSPMKGHSHVYWYRQLPEEGLKFMVYLQKENIIDESGMPKERFSAEFPKEGPSILRIQQVVRGDSAAYFCASSPRGRETQYFGPGTRLLVL.

The CDR3 here is CATSDSLLAMGSDEQFF. DNA for the CDR3: TGTGCCACCAGTGATTCTTTACTAGCGATGGGGAGTGATGAGCAGTTCTTC. V gene TRBV24-1 combines with J gene TRBJ2-1; TRBD2 agrees at 7 bases. V shed 2 bases and J 8 bases; nucleotides not matched to a gene: 14. This CDR3 is built from 17 residues. In germline, CDR1 is KGHDR, CDR2 SFDVKD.

This chain uses TRBV6-5 with TRBJ1-5; 10 positions match TRBD1. The germline V gene has CDR1 MNHEY and CDR2 SVGAGI. With V trimmed by 6 bases and J by 3 bases, 5 bases remained unmatched. The length of the CDR3 is 15 residues. This CDR3 is CASSAGQGDNQPQHF. Written as DNA, the CDR3 is TGTGCCAGCAGCGCCGGACAGGGGGACAATCAGCCCCAGCATTTT.